The clone carrying this T cell receptor beta chain occurred many times. No antigen is known for it. One end of the junction varies from germline; a read error may be responsible. The sample is drawn from a study of response to subunit inactivated influenza vaccine. General observations from the study: Authors suggested each seasonal flu vaccination may recruit only limited numbers of new T cells.

One entry per CDR3 protein results from TCRdb running MiXCR on the RT-PCR reads. In the table there are about 180,000 distinct CDR3 sequences, roughly a tenth of which are singletons. The CDR3 extends over 12 amino acids. Germline CDR1 reads SGHRS; CDR2 reads YFSETQ. This TCR derives from a man between 50 and 69 years old who received an inactivated influenza vaccine. V is TRBV5-1 and J is TRBJ2-7, with D hard to call. The material was CD8+ T cells sorted from PBMCs, obtained less than 30 months after vaccination. The CDR3 here is CASSLAGDEQYF. In nucleotides, the CDR3 is TGTGCCAGCAGCTTAGCTGGGGACGAGCAGTACTTC.